The 30 T cell receptor beta chains given below trace back to one sample, sequenced in a study of cytomegalovirus exposure and HLA in healthy donors. PCR used 60 Vbeta primers and 13 Jbeta primers. Profiling relied on immunoSEQ multiplex PCR, and the TCRdb table lists in-frame clones only, not all of them. The sample includes about 250,000 clones, just over 70% of them seen just once. The sequenced sample consisted of PBMCs. The receptors shown here come from a female donor in good health and CMV-seronegative.

A note on this clone: One end of the junction is discordant with germline, which a read error may explain. V and J are TRBV7-7 and TRBJ1-5, with TRBD1 as a possible D gene (6 bases). Germline CDR1 and CDR2: SSHAT and FNYEAQ (reference sequence). The CDR3 consists of 13 residues. CDR3 sequence reads: CASSTGLDQPQHF. For the CDR3, the DNA is TGTGCTAGCAGTACAGGGCTGGACCAGCCCCAGCATTTT.

The chain combines TRBV29-1 with TRBJ2-1, with TRBD2 matching over 8 bases. The V and J ends lost 4 bases and 0 bases, in that order; junction bases with no gene match: 11. Germline CDR1 is SQVTM and CDR2 is ANQGSEA. The CDR3 runs 17 residues. The CDR3 DNA reads as TGCAGCGTTGCGGGGGTACTAGCGGAATCCTCCTACAATGAGCAGTTCTTC. Translated, it gives CSVAGVLAESSYNEQFF.

V gene TRBV11-1 combines with J gene TRBJ2-1; a weak D match, TRBD1 (5 bases). Germline lookup yields CDR1 SGHAT and CDR2 FQDESV (reference sequence). Trimming took 0 bases from V and 3 from J, leaving 9 bases between them. The CDR3 totals 15 residues. The CDR3 loop reads CASSLARQNYNEQFF. The CDR3 DNA reads as TGTGCCAGCAGCTTAGCGCGACAGAACTACAATGAGCAGTTCTTC.

V usage is TRBV6-1 and J usage is TRBJ1-1; no firm D call. The V end was cut by 4 bases, the J end by 1 base, with 7 bases between. CDR1 and CDR2 from the germline V gene are MNHNS and SASEGT. This CDR3 spans 13 amino acids. CDR3: CASSAQKNTEAFF. As DNA, the CDR3 is TGTGCCAGCAGTGCCCAGAAGAACACTGAAGCTTTCTTT.

The chain joins TRBV7-2 to TRBJ1-2; 7 bases map to TRBD1. V trimming: 4 bases; J trimming: 7 bases; junction bases outside the gene matches: 12. The CDR3 is 15 amino acids. The germline gives CDR1 SGHTA, CDR2 FQGNSA. The CDR3 sequence: CASSYDRVLISGYTF. CDR3 in DNA: TGTGCCAGCAGCTACGACAGGGTTTTGATCTCTGGCTACACCTTC.

This clone was picked up a small number of times. CDR3 nucleotides: TGTGCCAGTAGGGACAGAGTTAATGAAAAACTGTTTTTT. Encoded protein: CASRDRVNEKLFF. The V and J genes are TRBV19 and TRBJ1-4; D perhaps matches TRBD1 (6 bases). The CDR3 extends over 13 amino acids. CDR1 and CDR2 from the germline V gene are LNHDA and SQIVND (reference sequence). V gave up 6 bases and J gave up 4 bases, with 9 bases separating them.

The J gene is TRBJ2-7, the V gene TRBV18; tentatively, D is TRBD2 (5 bases). The length of the CDR3 is 15 residues. V was pared by 4 bases and J by 3 bases, with 16 bases between. Germline assignment: CDR1 KGHSH and CDR2 LQKENI. DNA for the CDR3: TGTGCCAGCTCACGAGAAGGACTCCCGGTCTACGAGCAGTACTTC. Protein product: CASSREGLPVYEQYF.

This clone was seen a single time. This chain uses TRBV5-1 with TRBJ2-3, with a possible D match to TRBD2 (5 bases). The germline V and J ends were trimmed by 5 bases and 0 bases, with 10 bases remaining between them. This CDR3 has 14 amino acids. Germline CDR1 is SGHRS and CDR2 is YFSETQ. The DNA of the CDR3 is TGCGCCAGCAGTCCAGCGGAGAGCACAGATACGCAGTATTTT. As protein: CASSPAESTDTQYF.

CDR3 nucleotide sequence: TGTGCCAGCAGTGAATCGGTAGGCAGGGGAAGCACAGATACGCAGTATTTT. It encodes CASSESVGRGSTDTQYF. The chain links TRBV25-1 to TRBJ2-3, with a tentative D call TRBD1 (6 bases). This CDR3 comprises 17 residues. Between the trimmed V and J ends, which lost 1 base and 0 bases, there was a span of 14 bases. The germline gives CDR1 MGHDK, CDR2 SYGVNS. Using reference TRBV25-1 and TRBJ2-3 for the parts outside the CDR3, the full variable domain is EADIYQTPRYLVIGTGKKITLECSQTMGHDKMYWYQQDPGMELHLIHYSYGVNSTEKGDLSSESTVSRIRTEHFPLTLESARPSHTSQYLCASSESVGRGSTDTQYFGPGTRLTVL.

The chain carries TRBV5-6 and TRBJ2-5, with 8 positions matching TRBD1. The end of the DNA aligns better with TRBJ2-7, so the J call may be wrong. The CDR3 runs 13 residues. The germline gives CDR1 SGHDT, CDR2 YYEEEE. CDR3 protein: CASSFGQGDEQYF. The CDR3 DNA reads TGTGCCAGCAGCTTTGGACAGGGTGACGAGCAGTACTTC.

Worth noting for this clone: The same CDR3 also results from other DNA sequences found in this sample. J is TRBJ2-3 and V is TRBV20-1; D unclear. V shed 3 bases and J shed 6 bases, with 4 bases lying between them. Germline CDR1 DFQATT, CDR2 SNEGSKA (reference sequence). The CDR3 is 10 residues long. The CDR3, as DNA: TGCAGTGCTAGTTCTGATACGCAGTATTTT. Its translation is CSASSDTQYF.

This chain uses TRBV6-5 with TRBJ2-5; TRBD1 matches 9 bases. The CDR3 totals 14 residues. The germline V gene has CDR1 MNHEY and CDR2 SVGAGI. V lost 2 bases and J lost 4; bases outside the gene matches: 2. The CDR3 spells CASSYRTGVETQYF. DNA of the CDR3: TGTGCCAGCAGTTACCGGACAGGGGTAGAGACCCAGTACTTC.

As to this clone: One end of the junction fails to match germline, which may point to a read error. This sample includes further DNA sequences coding for the same CDR3. The rearrangement uses TRBV27 and TRBJ1-1; possible D gene TRBD1, 6 bases. Germline CDR1 is MNHEY and CDR2 is SMNVEV (reference sequence). This CDR3 is 15 amino acids long. This CDR3 is CASSSFWTVNTEAFF. In nucleotides, the CDR3 is TGTGCTAGCAGTTCGTTTTGGACAGTGAACACTGAAGCTTTCTTT.

The chain has TRBV7-2 and TRBJ2-2; 7 bases map to TRBD1. From germline, CDR1 is SGHTA and CDR2 FQGNSA. CDR3 length equals 14 residues. V lost 5 bases to trimming and J lost 7 bases; unmatched junction nucleotides: 7. The CDR3, as DNA: TGTGCCAGCAGCGCATTTCGACAGGGCGGGGAGCTGTTTTTT. Translation gives CASSAFRQGGELFF. The full variable domain, in which reference TRBV7-2 and TRBJ2-2 provide the parts outside the CDR3, is GAGVSQSPSNKVTEKGKDVELRCDPISGHTALYWYRQSLGQGLEFLIYFQGNSAPDKSGLPSDRFSAERTGGSVSTLTIQRTQQEDSAVYLCASSAFRQGGELFFGEGSRLTVL.

V usage is TRBV5-1 and J usage is TRBJ2-7; TRBD2 aligns across 8 bases. Germline values: CDR1 SGHRS, CDR2 YFSETQ. CDR3 length: 15 residues. The V gene end was trimmed by 4 bases and the J gene end by 0 bases; junction bases not matched to a gene: 6. Here the CDR3 DNA reads TGCGCCAGCAGCATGAGCGGGGGAAGCTCCTACGAGCAGTACTTC. Its protein is CASSMSGGSSYEQYF.

The chain employs TRBV7-9 and TRBJ1-1; 10 nucleotides line up with TRBD1. The germline V gene has CDR1 SEHNR and CDR2 FQNEAQ (reference sequence). The CDR3 loop spans 17 amino acids. V was pared by 4 bases and J by 7 bases, with 15 bases of the junction left unmatched. The CDR3 is CASSSFIGTGARGEAFF. As DNA, the CDR3 is TGTGCCAGCAGCTCTTTTATCGGGACAGGGGCCCGCGGTGAAGCTTTCTTT. The entire variable domain, with the rest obtained from reference TRBV7-9 and TRBJ1-1, is as follows: DTGVSQNPRHKITKRGQNVTFRCDPISEHNRLYWYRQTLGQGPEFLTYFQNEAQLEKSRLLSDRFSAERPKGSFSTLEIQRTEQGDSAMYLCASSSFIGTGARGEAFFGQGTRLTVV.

This chain links TRBV2 with TRBJ1-6; tentatively, D is TRBD1 (6 bases). The CDR3 loop spans 15 amino acids. From germline, CDR1 is SNHLY and CDR2 FYNNEI. Trimming took 0 bases from V and 11 from J, leaving 14 bases between them. Here the CDR3 reads CASSEAAGPGAPLHF. The DNA of the CDR3 is TGTGCCAGCAGTGAAGCGGCAGGACCAGGGGCACCCCTCCACTTT.

This clone came up once. CDR3 in amino acids: CASSPVSNQPQHF. The CDR3 DNA follows: TGCGCCAGCAGCCCAGTTAGCAATCAGCCCCAGCATTTT. J is TRBJ1-5 and V is TRBV4-1; D unresolved. V lost 4 bases to trimming and J lost 0 bases, with 4 bases between them. This CDR3 has 13 amino acids. Per the germline V gene, CDR1 is MGHRA and CDR2 is YSYEKL.

J is TRBJ1-1 and V is TRBV29-1; tentative D call: TRBD1 (6 bases). Germline loops: CDR1 SQVTM, CDR2 ANQGSEA. CDR3 size: 11 residues. V was shortened by 4 bases and J by 7 bases, with 10 bases between the two germline ends. CDR3 in DNA: TGCAGCGTTGGGACAGTAATTGAAGCTTTCTTT. This codes for CSVGTVIEAFF.

The chain combines TRBV5-1 with TRBJ1-2; 9 positions agree with TRBD1. The ends lost 2 bases at V and 3 bases at J; junction bases unmatched: 2. This CDR3 region has 14 residues. The germline CDR1 and CDR2 sequences are SGHRS and YFSETQ. Written as DNA, the CDR3 is TGCGCCAGCAGCTTTGGGGACAGGGACTATGGCTACACCTTC. This gives the protein CASSFGDRDYGYTF.

CDR3 bases: TGCGCCAGCAGCTACAGACAGGGAGGCTACTACGAGCAGTACTTC. It encodes CASSYRQGGYYEQYF. The chain is built from TRBV4-1 and TRBJ2-7; weak D call: TRBD1 (7 bases). V was pared by 5 bases and J by 3 bases, with 17 bases between. The V gene's germline CDR1 is MGHRA and CDR2 YSYEKL. CDR3 size: 15 residues.

The V and J genes are TRBV5-4 and TRBJ1-4, with D possibly TRBD1 on 5 matching bases. Germline CDR1 and CDR2: SGHNT and YYREEE (reference sequence). This CDR3 is 15 amino acids long. The V gene lost 5 bases and the J gene lost 8 bases, with 19 bases spanning the gap. The CDR3 sequence: CASSPGGDLGEKLFF. In DNA form, the CDR3 reads TGTGCCAGCAGTCCGGGGGGAGACTTAGGAGAAAAACTGTTTTTT.

The chain employs TRBV5-6 and TRBJ2-1; D ambiguous. The V end lost 3 bases, the J end lost 4 bases, and 5 bases lay between the germline ends. CDR1 SGHDT and CDR2 YYEEEE come from the germline V gene. The CDR3 contains 12 residues. The CDR3 region is CASSWRYNEQFF. CDR3 bases: TGTGCCAGCAGCTGGCGGTACAATGAGCAGTTCTTC.

This chain connects TRBV5-4 to TRBJ2-1, with 9 bases matching TRBD2. The CDR3 is 15 residues long. V was pared by 4 bases and J by 9 bases, with 11 bases of the junction left unmatched. Germline loops: CDR1 SGHNT, CDR2 YYREEE (reference sequence). The CDR3 loop is CASSLGTSRGLEQFF. CDR3 nucleotides: TGTGCCAGCAGCCTAGGGACTAGCCGGGGCCTTGAGCAGTTCTTC.

This clone was observed a handful of times. The chain recombines TRBV29-1 with TRBJ2-1; D is unresolved. The CDR3 is made up of 16 amino acids. Germline assignment: CDR1 SQVTM and CDR2 ANQGSEA. V shed 2 bases and J shed 0 bases, with 14 bases lying between them. As DNA, the CDR3 is TGCAGCGTTGAAAGTCTGGAGCCTTTCTCCTACAATGAGCAGTTCTTC. This codes for CSVESLEPFSYNEQFF.

Concerning this clone: The junction shows a germline mismatch at one end, possibly a read error. The rearrangement joins TRBV7-9 to TRBJ1-5; 8 bases are shared with TRBD1. CDR1 and CDR2 from the germline V gene are SEHNR and FQNEAQ (reference sequence). The CDR3 runs to 15 residues. The CDR3 DNA follows: TGTTCCAGCAGCCCGAGAGGACAGGGTGGGCAGCCCCAGCATTTT. Amino acid sequence: CSSSPRGQGGQPQHF.

The V and J genes are TRBV5-1 and TRBJ2-6, with TRBD1 matching over 7 bases. The V segment lost 1 base and the J segment 0 bases; nucleotides outside the gene matches: 7. Germline values: CDR1 SGHRS, CDR2 YFSETQ. This CDR3 is built from 18 residues. CDR3 protein: CASSLLGTASSGANVLTF. The CDR3 DNA reads TGCGCCAGCAGCTTGTTAGGGACAGCGAGCTCTGGGGCCAACGTCCTGACTTTC.

This clone occurred a few times. This rearrangement joins TRBV27 to TRBJ1-5; D possibly corresponds to TRBD1 (5 bases). This CDR3 spans 14 amino acids. Germline CDR1 and CDR2: MNHEY and SMNVEV (reference sequence). The V gene lost 6 bases and the J gene lost 2 bases, with 11 bases spanning the gap. CDR3: CASRGTSRNQPQHF. The CDR3 region has the DNA TGTGCCAGCAGAGGGACTTCGCGCAATCAGCCCCAGCATTTT.

The genes are TRBV7-9 and TRBJ2-2; TRBD1 matches 8 bases. The germline CDR1 and CDR2 sequences are SEHNR and FQNEAQ (reference sequence). The J segment lost 7 bases and the V segment lost 5 bases, leaving 6 bases of the junction unmatched. This CDR3 is built from 14 residues. CDR3 in amino acids: CASSNSGGHGELFF. The CDR3 DNA reads TGTGCCAGCAGCAACTCAGGGGGCCACGGGGAGCTGTTTTTT.

This chain links TRBV7-9 with TRBJ2-7; 9 positions agree with TRBD1. V lost 2 bases and J lost 2; bases outside the gene matches: 4. There are 15 residues in the CDR3. In germline, CDR1 is SEHNR, CDR2 FQNEAQ (reference sequence). CDR3 sequence reads: CASSLLGQGPYEQYF. For the CDR3, the DNA is TGTGCCAGCAGCTTACTGGGACAGGGACCCTACGAGCAGTACTTC.